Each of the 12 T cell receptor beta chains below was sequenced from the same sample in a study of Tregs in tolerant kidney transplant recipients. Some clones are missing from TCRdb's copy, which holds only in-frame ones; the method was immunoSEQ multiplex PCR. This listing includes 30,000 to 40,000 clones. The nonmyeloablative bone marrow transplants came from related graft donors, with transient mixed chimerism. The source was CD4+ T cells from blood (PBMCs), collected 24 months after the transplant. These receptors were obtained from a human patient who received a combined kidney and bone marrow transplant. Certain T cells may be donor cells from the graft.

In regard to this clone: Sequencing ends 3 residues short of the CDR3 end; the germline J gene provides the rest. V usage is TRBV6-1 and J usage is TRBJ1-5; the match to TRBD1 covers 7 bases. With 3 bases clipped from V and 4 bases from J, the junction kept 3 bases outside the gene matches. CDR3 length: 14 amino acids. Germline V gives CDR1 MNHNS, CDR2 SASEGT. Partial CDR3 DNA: TGTGCCAGCAGTGATCGGACAGGAAATCAGCCC. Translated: CASSDRTGNQP. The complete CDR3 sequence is CASSDRTGNQPQHF.

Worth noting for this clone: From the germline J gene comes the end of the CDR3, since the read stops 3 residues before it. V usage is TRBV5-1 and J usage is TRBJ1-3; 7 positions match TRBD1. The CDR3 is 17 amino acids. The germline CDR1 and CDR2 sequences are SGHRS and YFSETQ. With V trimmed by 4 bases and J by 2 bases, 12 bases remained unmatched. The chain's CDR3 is CASSVQPTGVPGNTIYF. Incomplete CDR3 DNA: TGCGCCAGCAGCGTGCAGCCCACAGGGGTGCCTGGAAACACC.

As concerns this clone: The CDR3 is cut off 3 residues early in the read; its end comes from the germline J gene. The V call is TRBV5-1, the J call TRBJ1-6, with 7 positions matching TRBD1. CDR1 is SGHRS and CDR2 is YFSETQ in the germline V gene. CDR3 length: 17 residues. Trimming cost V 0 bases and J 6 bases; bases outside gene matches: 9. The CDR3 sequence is CASSLVLRGQFNSPLHF. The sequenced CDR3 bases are TGCGCCAGCAGCTTGGTTCTTCGGGGACAGTTTAATTCACCC.

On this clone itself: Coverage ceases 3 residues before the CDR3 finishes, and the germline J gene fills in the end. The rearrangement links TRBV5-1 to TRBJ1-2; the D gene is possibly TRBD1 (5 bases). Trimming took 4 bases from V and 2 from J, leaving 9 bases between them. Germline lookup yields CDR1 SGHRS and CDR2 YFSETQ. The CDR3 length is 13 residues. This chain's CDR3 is CASSQDKNYGYTF. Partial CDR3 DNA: TGCGCCAGCAGCCAGGACAAGAACTATGGC.

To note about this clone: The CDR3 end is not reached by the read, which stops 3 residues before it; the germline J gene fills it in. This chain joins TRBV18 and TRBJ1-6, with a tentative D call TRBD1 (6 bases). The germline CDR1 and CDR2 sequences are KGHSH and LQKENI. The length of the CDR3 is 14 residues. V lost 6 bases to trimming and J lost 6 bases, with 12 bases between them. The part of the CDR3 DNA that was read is TGTGCCAGCTCCCCCAGGGGAGGTAATTCACCC. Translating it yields CASSPRGGNSP. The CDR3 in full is CASSPRGGNSPLHF.

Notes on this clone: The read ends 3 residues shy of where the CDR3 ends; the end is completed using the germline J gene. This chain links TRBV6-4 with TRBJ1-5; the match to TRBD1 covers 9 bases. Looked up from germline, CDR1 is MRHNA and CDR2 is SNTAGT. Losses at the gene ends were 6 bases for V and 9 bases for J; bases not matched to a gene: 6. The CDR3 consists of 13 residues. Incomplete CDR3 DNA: TGTGCCAGCAGCCAGGGACAGGGACGGCCC. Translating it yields CASSQGQGRP. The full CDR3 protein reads CASSQGQGRPQHF.

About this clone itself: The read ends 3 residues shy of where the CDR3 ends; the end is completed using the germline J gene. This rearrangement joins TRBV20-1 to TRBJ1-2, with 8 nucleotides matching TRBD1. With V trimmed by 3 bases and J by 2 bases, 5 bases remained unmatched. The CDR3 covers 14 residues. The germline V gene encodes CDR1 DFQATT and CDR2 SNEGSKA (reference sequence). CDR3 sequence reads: CSASGQGENYGYTF. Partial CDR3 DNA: TGCAGTGCTAGTGGACAGGGCGAAAACTATGGC.

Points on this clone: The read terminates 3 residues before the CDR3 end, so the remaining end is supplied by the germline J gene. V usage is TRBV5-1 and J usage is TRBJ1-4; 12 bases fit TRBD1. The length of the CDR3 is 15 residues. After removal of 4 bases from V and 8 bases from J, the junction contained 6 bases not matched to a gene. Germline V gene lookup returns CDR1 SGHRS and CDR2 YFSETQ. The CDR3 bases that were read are TGCGCCAGCAGCCCTACCGGGACAGGGGGCGAAAAA. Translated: CASSPTGTGGEK. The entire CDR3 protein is CASSPTGTGGEKLFF.

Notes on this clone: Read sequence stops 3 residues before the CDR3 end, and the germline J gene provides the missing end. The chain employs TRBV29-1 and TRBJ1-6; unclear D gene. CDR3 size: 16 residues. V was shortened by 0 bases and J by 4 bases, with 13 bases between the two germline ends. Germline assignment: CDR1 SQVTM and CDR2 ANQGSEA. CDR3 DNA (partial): TGCAGCGTTGAAGACCTCAGGTGCCTATATAATTCACCC. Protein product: CSVEDLRCLYNSP. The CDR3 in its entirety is CSVEDLRCLYNSPLHF.

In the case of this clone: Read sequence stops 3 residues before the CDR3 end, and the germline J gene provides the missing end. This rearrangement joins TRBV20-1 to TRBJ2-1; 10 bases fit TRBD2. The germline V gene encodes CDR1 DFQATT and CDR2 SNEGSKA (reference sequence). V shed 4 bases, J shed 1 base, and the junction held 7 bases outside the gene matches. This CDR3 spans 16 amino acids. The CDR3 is CSANPSSGRSYNEQFF. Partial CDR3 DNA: TGCAGTGCTAATCCGTCTAGCGGGAGATCCTACAATGAG.

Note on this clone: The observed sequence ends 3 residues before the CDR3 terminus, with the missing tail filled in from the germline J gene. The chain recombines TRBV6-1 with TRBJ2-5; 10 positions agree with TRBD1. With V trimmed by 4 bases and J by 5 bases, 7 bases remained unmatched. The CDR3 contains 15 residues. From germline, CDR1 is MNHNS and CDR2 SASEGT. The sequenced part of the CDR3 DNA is TGTGCCAGCAGTGGGGGACAGGGGAGCGGTGAGACC. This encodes CASSGGQGSGET. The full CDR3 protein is CASSGGQGSGETQYF.

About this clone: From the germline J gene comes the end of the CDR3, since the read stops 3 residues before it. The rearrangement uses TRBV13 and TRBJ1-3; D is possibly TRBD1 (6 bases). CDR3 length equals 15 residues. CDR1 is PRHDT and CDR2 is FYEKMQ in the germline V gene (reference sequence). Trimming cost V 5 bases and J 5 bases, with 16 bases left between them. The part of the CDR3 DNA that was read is TGTGCCAGCAGCGCGGACAGTGTGGATAGAAACACC. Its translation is CASSADSVDRNT. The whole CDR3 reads CASSADSVDRNTIYF.